One and the same sample provided the 31 T cell receptor beta chains below, sequenced in a study of T-cell reconstitution after alpha-beta-depleted transplantation in children. A library of TCRbeta sequences, prepared with unique molecular identifiers, was generated. TCRdb fed the PCR reads into MiXCR, producing one record per CDR3 protein. The profile covers 500,000 or so distinct CDR3 sequences, with approximately 10% appearing a single time and 12% to 15% taken by the ten largest. The material was PBMCs, mostly from graft donor cells, obtained 180 days after TCRalphabeta/CD19-depleted stem cell transplant. These receptors were taken from a female patient aged 2-9 years who had a stem cell transplant for aplastic anemia, so the T cells may come from the graft donor.

The chain is built from TRBV4-2 and TRBJ1-5; possibly TRBD1 for D (5 bases). CDR3 length: 15 residues. The V end was cut by 0 bases, the J end by 1 base, with 7 bases between. The V gene's germline CDR1 is LGHNA and CDR2 YNFKEQ. The CDR3 nucleotides are TGTGCCAGCAGCCAAGACTACAGGAGCAATCAGCCCCAGCATTTT. Protein product: CASSQDYRSNQPQHF.

This clonotype has only a few counts. The chain links TRBV28 to TRBJ2-1, with D tentatively TRBD1 (5 bases). V lost 7 bases and J 6 bases, leaving 19 bases between the germline ends. There are 15 residues in the CDR3. Germline V lookup: CDR1 MDHEN, CDR2 SYDVKM. CDR3 loop: CASTLVGPRGNEQFF. Written as DNA, the CDR3 is TGTGCCAGCACACTGGTAGGACCTAGGGGCAATGAGCAGTTCTTC.

This clonotype came up a few times. This sequence joins TRBV6-1 and TRBJ2-1, with 14 bases that match TRBD2. The germline gives CDR1 MNHNS, CDR2 SASEGT. The CDR3 has 15 residues. The ends lost 10 bases at V and 5 bases at J; junction bases unmatched: 7. Here the CDR3 reads CAIRLAGGQDNEQFF. CDR3 DNA sequence: TGTGCCATCAGACTAGCGGGAGGGCAGGACAATGAGCAGTTCTTC.

This clonotype came up many times. The V gene is TRBV12-3 or TRBV12-4, the J gene TRBJ1-2; D not resolved. The V end lost 6 bases, the J end lost 4 bases, and 15 bases lay between the germline ends. CDR3 size: 14 residues. CDR3 in amino acids: CASSRREGIYGYTF. CDR3 DNA: TGTGCCAGCAGCCGACGGGAGGGAATCTATGGCTACACCTTC.

The table lists this clonotype with a few counts. The genes are TRBV7-9 and TRBJ2-7, with D uncertain. From germline, CDR1 is SEHNR and CDR2 FQNEAQ (reference sequence). This CDR3 has 11 residues. V was pared by 1 base and J by 6 bases, with 4 bases between. CDR3 region: CASSLGAEQYV. The CDR3 DNA sequence: TGTGCCAGCAGCTTAGGGGCCGAGCAGTACGTC.

This clonotype has ten or more counts. The chain is built from TRBV7-2 and TRBJ1-2; 12 positions match TRBD1. CDR3 length: 17 residues. After removal of 4 bases from V and 8 bases from J, the junction contained 14 bases not matched to a gene. CDR1 is SGHTA and CDR2 is FQGNSA in the germline V gene. The CDR3: CASSSTSGTGGLWGYTF. CDR3 bases: TGTGCCAGCAGCTCTACATCAGGGACAGGGGGCCTCTGGGGCTACACCTTC.

J is TRBJ1-5 and V is TRBV4-3, with TRBD1 as a possible D gene (6 bases). CDR1 and CDR2 from the germline V gene are LGHNA and YSLEER. The CDR3 extends over 17 amino acids. The V end was cut by 2 bases, the J end by 0 bases, with 14 bases between. The CDR3, as DNA: TGCGCCAGCAGCCAACAGGGGCCAAATTATAGCAATCAGCCCCAGCATTTT. It encodes CASSQQGPNYSNQPQHF.

In this sample, this clonotype turned up a few times. The V gene is TRBV20-1, the J gene TRBJ2-3; the D gene is possibly TRBD2 (7 bases). V gave up 5 bases and J gave up 5 bases, with 23 bases separating them. Germline CDR1 is DFQATT and CDR2 is SNEGSKA (reference sequence). The CDR3 consists of 16 residues. The CDR3 coding sequence is TGCAGTGCTCTGGCGGGGGCTAACGGCTCTAAAGATACGCAGTATTTT. It yields the protein CSALAGANGSKDTQYF.

The table lists this clonotype with many counts. The gene calls are TRBV4-3 and TRBJ2-5; 7 positions match TRBD2. The CDR3 sequence is 16 residues long. Germline V gene data show CDR1 as LGHNA and CDR2 as YSLEER. Germline trimming cut 0 bases from V and 2 bases from J; bases unmatched to any gene: 6. CDR3 sequence (DNA): TGCGCCAGCAGCCAAGATCCCGGGACTACTCAAGAGACCCAGTACTTC. It is translated as CASSQDPGTTQETQYF.

This chain joins TRBV4-3 and TRBJ2-1; TRBD2 matches at 8 bases. With 1 base clipped from V and 2 bases from J, the junction kept 4 bases outside the gene matches. CDR3 length: 16 residues. In germline, CDR1 is LGHNA, CDR2 YSLEER. CDR3 DNA sequence: TGCGCCAGCAGCCAAGCGGGGGGGGAGACCTACAATGAGCAGTTCTTC. Translating gives CASSQAGGETYNEQFF.

This chain connects TRBV9 to TRBJ2-4, with a possible D match to TRBD1 (7 bases). The germline V gene has CDR1 SGDLS and CDR2 YYNGEE. The CDR3 is made up of 17 amino acids. V was shortened by 3 bases and J by 0 bases, with 16 bases between the two germline ends. The CDR3: CASSDPEGAVAKNIQYF. DNA of the CDR3: TGTGCCAGCAGCGATCCGGAGGGGGCTGTAGCCAAAAACATTCAGTACTTC.

V usage is TRBV12-3 or TRBV12-4 and J usage is TRBJ1-6; D call uncertain. The V end was cut by 11 bases, the J end by 5 bases, with 16 bases between. The CDR3 is 14 amino acids. This CDR3 reads CASRPGGDNSPLHF. The CDR3 nucleotides are TGTGCCTCCCGCCCAGGCGGGGATAATTCACCCCTCCACTTT.

This clonotype has just a few counts. The chain uses TRBV4-2 and TRBJ2-1, with 13 nucleotides matching TRBD2. This CDR3 contains 19 residues. Losses at the gene ends were 4 bases for V and 1 base for J; bases not matched to a gene: 10. Germline values: CDR1 LGHNA, CDR2 YNFKEQ. The DNA for the CDR3 is TGTGCCAGCAGCCCCCGCCTGACTAGCGGGAGGCTTTCCTACAATGAGCAGTTCTTC. Amino acid sequence: CASSPRLTSGRLSYNEQFF.

J is TRBJ2-7 and V is TRBV30; no reliable D call. Trimming shortened V by 4 bases and J by 1 base, and 11 bases separated the two germline ends. Per germline, CDR1 GTSNPN and CDR2 SVGIG (reference sequence). This CDR3 contains 13 residues. CDR3 loop: CAWIPANSYEQYF. CDR3 sequence (DNA): TGTGCCTGGATCCCCGCAAATTCCTACGAGCAGTACTTC.

This clonotype was observed many times. J is TRBJ2-7 and V is TRBV10-3, with D unclear. CDR1 ENHRY and CDR2 SYGVKD come from the germline V gene. The CDR3 length is 12 residues. Trimming took 10 bases from V and 0 from J, leaving 10 bases between them. This chain's CDR3 is CASNEDSYEQYF. DNA of the CDR3: TGTGCCAGCAATGAAGACTCCTACGAGCAGTACTTC.

The chain carries TRBV13 and TRBJ2-7; D remains unclear. V shed 2 bases and J shed 0 bases, with 14 bases lying between them. The CDR3 contains 16 residues. CDR1 is PRHDT, CDR2 FYEKMQ, per germline (reference sequence). CDR3 region: CASSLRVVGSSYEQYV. The CDR3 DNA follows: TGTGCCAGCAGCTTAAGGGTCGTGGGTAGCTCCTACGAGCAGTACGTC.

In this sample, this clonotype turned up a few times. The V gene is TRBV4-2, the J gene TRBJ2-3; no clear D. Germline-derived CDR1 and CDR2 are LGHNA and YNFKEQ. V was cut by 0 bases and J by 2 bases, with 9 bases left in between. This CDR3 comprises 15 residues. Here the CDR3 reads CASSQDNGNTDTQYF. CDR3 bases: TGTGCCAGCAGCCAAGATAACGGAAACACAGATACGCAGTATTTT.

CDR3 nucleotide sequence: TGTGCCAGCAGCTTAGCCGACAGGGGAGGACCCTACGAGCAGTACTTC. Protein sequence: CASSLADRGGPYEQYF. The V gene is TRBV7-2, the J gene TRBJ2-7, with 8 bases matching TRBD1. J gave up 2 bases and V 0 bases, and 6 bases lay outside the gene matches. Germline-derived CDR1 and CDR2 are SGHTA and FQGNSA. The CDR3 length is 16 residues.

This clonotype appeared a few times. V gene TRBV5-5 combines with J gene TRBJ2-7; D gene ambiguous. Germline V gene sequence: CDR1 SGHKS, CDR2 YYEKEE (reference sequence). The CDR3 sequence is 16 residues long. With 1 base removed from V and 0 bases from J, the gap between germline ends came to 14 bases. CDR3 nucleotides: TGTGCCAGCAGCTTGCATTGGCGCCGAAGCTCCTACGAGCAGTACTTC. Protein: CASSLHWRRSSYEQYF.

There are a few counts of this clonotype. This sequence joins TRBV10-3 and TRBJ1-4; 7 nucleotides align to TRBD1. After removal of 6 bases from V and 8 bases from J, the junction contained 3 bases not matched to a gene. The CDR3 runs 12 residues. The V gene's germline CDR1 is ENHRY and CDR2 SYGVKD. The chain's CDR3 is CAISRQGEKLFF. In DNA, the CDR3 is TGTGCCATCAGCCGACAGGGCGAAAAACTGTTTTTT.

The chain combines TRBV9 with TRBJ2-5; the D is unclear. V lost 0 bases to trimming and J lost 4 bases, with 7 bases between them. Germline values: CDR1 SGDLS, CDR2 YYNGEE. The CDR3 spans 13 residues. The CDR3 bases are TGTGCCAGCAGCGTAGGGATCGGAGAGACCCAGTACTTC. Amino acid sequence: CASSVGIGETQYF.

The chain couples TRBV3-1 to TRBJ2-4; D is ambiguous. This CDR3 region has 11 residues. Germline V gene data show CDR1 as LGHDT and CDR2 as YNNKEL (reference sequence). V lost 1 base and J 16 bases, leaving 11 bases between the germline ends. For the CDR3, the DNA is TGTGCCAGCAGCCAAGTATGGTCCGACTACTTC. It encodes CASSQVWSDYF.

This clonotype was counted at least ten times. CDR3 in DNA: TGTGCCAGCAGTCCACATTATGGACAGGGCTCCTCCTACGAGCAGTACTTC. Residues: CASSPHYGQGSSYEQYF. This sequence joins TRBV28 and TRBJ2-7, with 8 bases that match TRBD1. The CDR3 consists of 17 residues. Germline CDR1 MDHEN, CDR2 SYDVKM. J gave up 0 bases and V 5 bases, and 12 bases lay outside the gene matches.

The chain carries TRBV3-1 and TRBJ1-5; possible D gene TRBD1, 5 bases. Trimming took 0 bases from V and 2 from J, leaving 11 bases between them. The CDR3 loop spans 16 amino acids. Looked up from germline, CDR1 is LGHDT and CDR2 is YNNKEL (reference sequence). In nucleotides, the CDR3 is TGTGCCAGCAGCCAAGATGGGGGGACTGGCAATCAGCCCCAGCATTTT. Translated, it gives CASSQDGGTGNQPQHF. Variable domain in full (rest from reference TRBV3-1 and TRBJ1-5): DTAVSQTPKYLVTQMGNDKSIKCEQNLGHDTMYWYKQDSKKFLKIMFSYNNKELIINETVPNRFSPKSPDKAHLNLHINSLELGDSAVYFCASSQDGGTGNQPQHFGDGTRLSIL.

This sequence joins TRBV20-1 and TRBJ2-1; D is perhaps TRBD1 (5 bases). This CDR3 is 14 amino acids long. Germline V gene data show CDR1 as DFQATT and CDR2 as SNEGSKA (reference sequence). Trimming shortened V by 3 bases and J by 9 bases, and 18 bases separated the two germline ends. The CDR3: CSARSDRRFGEQFF. The CDR3 DNA follows: TGCAGTGCTAGGAGCGACAGACGGTTTGGTGAGCAGTTCTTC.

The J gene is TRBJ2-1, the V gene TRBV7-2, with 9 bases matching TRBD2. After removal of 5 bases from V and 6 bases from J, the junction contained 5 bases not matched to a gene. The CDR3 extends over 14 amino acids. Germline V gene data show CDR1 as SGHTA and CDR2 as FQGNSA. CDR3 region: CASSLAGLANEQFF. The CDR3 DNA is TGTGCCAGCAGCCTCGCGGGACTAGCCAATGAGCAGTTCTTC.

This clonotype was recorded a few times. The rearrangement links TRBV18 to TRBJ2-7; 12 bases are a match to TRBD2. Trimming removed 0 bases from V and 0 bases from J; junction bases left unmatched: 15. CDR3 size: 21 residues. Germline CDR1 reads KGHSH; CDR2 reads LQKENI. The DNA of the CDR3 is TGTGCCAGCTCACCACCCCGACTAGCGGGAGAATTTGCTGTAGGCTCCTACGAGCAGTACGTC. Its translation: CASSPPRLAGEFAVGSYEQYV.

The genes are TRBV7-9 and TRBJ2-7; a weak D match, TRBD2 (6 bases). Deletions cut 1 base from V and 2 bases from J, with 9 bases between. This CDR3 is built from 14 residues. Germline CDR1 reads SEHNR; CDR2 reads FQNEAQ (reference sequence). CDR3 region: CASSLGRGTYEQYV. The CDR3 DNA follows: TGTGCCAGCAGCTTAGGCCGGGGGACCTACGAGCAGTACGTC.

This clonotype has just a few counts. The chain combines TRBV12-3 or TRBV12-4 with TRBJ2-6; 9 nucleotides align to TRBD1. The CDR3 has 16 amino acids. Trimming removed 6 bases from V and 4 bases from J; junction bases left unmatched: 7. CDR3 in DNA: TGTGCCAGCAGACAAACAGGGGGCGAGGGGGCCAACGTCCTGACTTTC. It specifies CASRQTGGEGANVLTF.

The sample holds a few counts of this clonotype. The V gene is TRBV10-3, the J gene TRBJ2-3, with 10 bases that match TRBD2. The germline V gene has CDR1 ENHRY and CDR2 SYGVKD. V gave up 10 bases and J gave up 2 bases; unmatched junction bases: 18. The CDR3 is 18 amino acids. For the CDR3, the DNA is TGTGCCACCGGGGGGTGGCTAGCGGGGGCCACCGTCACAGATACGCAGTATTTT. Translation: CATGGWLAGATVTDTQYF.

This clonotype was counted at least ten times. This chain connects TRBV7-2 to TRBJ2-6; maybe TRBD2 (7 bases). CDR1 and CDR2 (germline): SGHTA, FQGNSA. Trimming cost V 11 bases and J 9 bases, with 20 bases left between them. This CDR3 spans 14 amino acids. The CDR3 loop reads CAASQGGAVNVLTF. For the CDR3, the DNA is TGTGCCGCTAGCCAAGGGGGGGCGGTCAACGTCCTGACTTTC. Full variable domain (remainder filled in from reference TRBV7-2 and TRBJ2-6): GAGVSQSPSNKVTEKGKDVELRCDPISGHTALYWYRQSLGQGLEFLIYFQGNSAPDKSGLPSDRFSAERTGGSVSTLTIQRTQQEDSAVYLCAASQGGAVNVLTFGAGSRLTVL.